This is a list of T cell receptor beta chains from one sample in a study of blood T cell repertoires in COVID-19. Only in-frame clones appear in the TCRdb table, and some are missing; sequencing was by immunoSEQ multiplex PCR. The table includes nearly 350,000 clones, 87% detected once. Material for sequencing was peripheral blood. The receptors shown here come from a woman between 50 and 59 years old with COVID-19, enrolled during active disease. Both conserved end residues are part of each CDR3. D genes are given only for firm matches. Clone sizes are given selectively: once, few, many, or a class where the clone is expanded.

D gene: .; V gene: TRBV7-2; clone size: .; J gene: TRBJ2-7; CDR3 protein: CASSLAPGPAEQYF; CDR3 DNA: TGTGCCAGCAGCTTAGCCCCTGGGCCGGCGGAGCAGTACTTC
D gene: TRBD2; V gene: TRBV4-1; clone size: once; J gene: TRBJ2-7; CDR3 protein: CASSFLAGPSYEQYF; CDR3 DNA: TGCGCCAGCAGCTTCCTAGCGGGACCCTCCTACGAGCAGTACTTC
D gene: TRBD2; V gene: TRBV18; clone size: .; J gene: TRBJ2-5; CDR3 protein: CASSSGLRETQYF; CDR3 DNA: TGTGCCAGCTCATCGGGACTACGGGAGACCCAGTACTTC
D gene: TRBD1; V gene: TRBV19; clone size: few; J gene: TRBJ1-2; CDR3 protein: CASSIGPGTANYGYTF; CDR3 DNA: TGTGCCAGTAGTATAGGCCCGGGGACAGCTAACTATGGCTACACCTTC
D gene: .; V gene: TRBV7-9; clone size: .; J gene: TRBJ1-4; CDR3 protein: CASSTRTDQNEKLFF; CDR3 DNA: TGTGCCAGCAGCACCCGGACAGACCAAAATGAAAAACTGTTTTTT
D gene: TRBD1; V gene: TRBV19; clone size: .; J gene: TRBJ2-6; CDR3 protein: CARHGTGDPGANVLTF; CDR3 DNA: TGTGCCAGACACGGGACAGGGGACCCCGGGGCCAACGTCCTGACTTTC
D gene: .; V gene: TRBV7-2; clone size: .; J gene: TRBJ2-3; CDR3 protein: CANVLGATDTQYF; CDR3 DNA: TGTGCCAACGTGCTAGGGGCGACAGATACGCAGTATTTT
D gene: TRBD1; V gene: TRBV11-2; clone size: few; J gene: TRBJ1-4; CDR3 protein: CASSRQGVSRVDEKLFF; CDR3 DNA: TGTGCCAGCAGCCGACAGGGTGTATCCAGAGTAGATGAAAAACTGTTTTTT
D gene: TRBD1; V gene: TRBV3-1/TRBV3-2; clone size: .; J gene: TRBJ1-1; CDR3 protein: CASSRQGGTEAFF; CDR3 DNA: TGTGCCAGCAGCCGACAGGGTGGCACTGAAGCTTTCTTT
D gene: .; V gene: TRBV12-3/TRBV12-4; clone size: .; J gene: TRBJ1-2; CDR3 protein: CASRYRVNYGYTF; CDR3 DNA: TGTGCCAGCAGGTACAGGGTAAACTATGGCTACACCTTC
D gene: TRBD2; V gene: TRBV30; clone size: .; J gene: TRBJ2-1; CDR3 protein: CAWSGQLAGPSEQFF; CDR3 DNA: TGTGCCTGGAGTGGACAGCTAGCGGGACCCTCTGAGCAGTTCTTC
D gene: .; V gene: TRBV2; clone size: .; J gene: TRBJ1-2; CDR3 protein: CASSEQGIRANYGYTF; CDR3 DNA: TGTGCCAGCAGTGAACAGGGGATTAGGGCTAACTATGGCTACACCTTC
D gene: TRBD1; V gene: TRBV6-5; clone size: .; J gene: TRBJ1-2; CDR3 protein: CASRLTGGEGYTF; CDR3 DNA: TGTGCCAGCAGACTTACAGGGGGCGAAGGCTACACCTTC
D gene: .; V gene: TRBV30; clone size: .; J gene: TRBJ1-3; CDR3 protein: CAWSLIRGAGNTIYF; CDR3 DNA: TGTGCCTGGAGTTTGATAAGGGGTGCTGGAAACACCATATATTTT
D gene: .; V gene: TRBV24-1; clone size: once; J gene: TRBJ2-1; CDR3 protein: CATSDQTGFGNEQFF; CDR3 DNA: TGTGCCACCAGTGACCAAACAGGGTTCGGCAATGAGCAGTTCTTC
D gene: TRBD1; V gene: TRBV3-1/TRBV3-2; clone size: .; J gene: TRBJ2-1; CDR3 protein: CASSPRQGGGHEQFF; CDR3 DNA: TGTGCCAGCAGCCCACGACAGGGTGGAGGTCATGAGCAGTTCTTC
D gene: .; V gene: TRBV5-1; clone size: .; J gene: TRBJ1-2; CDR3 protein: CASSPMNGVGYGYTF; CDR3 DNA: TGCGCCAGCAGCCCTATGAACGGGGTGGGATATGGCTACACCTTC
D gene: .; V gene: TRBV5-4; clone size: few; J gene: TRBJ2-7; CDR3 protein: CASSLGRTYEQYF; CDR3 DNA: TGTGCCAGCAGCCTGGGGAGGACCTACGAGCAGTACTTC
D gene: .; V gene: TRBV10-3; clone size: .; J gene: TRBJ1-6; CDR3 protein: CAISESRVPLGDSPLHF; CDR3 DNA: TGTGCCATCAGTGAGTCGAGGGTGCCTCTTGGGGATTCACCCCTCCACTTT
D gene: TRBD1; V gene: TRBV11-2; clone size: few; J gene: TRBJ2-7; CDR3 protein: CASSPDPDRPYEQYF; CDR3 DNA: TGTGCCAGCAGCCCAGACCCGGACAGGCCCTACGAGCAGTACTTC
D gene: .; V gene: TRBV13; clone size: .; J gene: TRBJ2-5; CDR3 protein: CASSLRGAGETQYF; CDR3 DNA: TGTGCCAGCAGCTTACGGGGGGCTGGAGAGACCCAGTACTTC
D gene: .; V gene: TRBV3-1/TRBV3-2; clone size: .; J gene: TRBJ2-7; CDR3 protein: CASSQGVRGRGYEQYF; CDR3 DNA: TGTGCCAGCAGCCAAGGGGTGCGGGGGCGCGGATACGAGCAGTACTTC
D gene: .; V gene: TRBV7-2; clone size: .; J gene: TRBJ2-1; CDR3 protein: CASSPPHPGGQFF; CDR3 DNA: TGTGCCAGCAGCCCGCCCCATCCCGGCGGGCAGTTCTTC
D gene: TRBD1; V gene: TRBV15; clone size: .; J gene: TRBJ2-7; CDR3 protein: CATSRHQGQAYEQYF; CDR3 DNA: TGTGCCACCAGCAGACACCAAGGACAGGCCTACGAGCAGTACTTC
D gene: .; V gene: TRBV19; clone size: .; J gene: TRBJ1-4; CDR3 protein: CASMQRDLNEKLFF; CDR3 DNA: TGTGCCAGTATGCAGCGTGATCTTAATGAAAAACTGTTTTTT
D gene: .; V gene: TRBV5-1; clone size: .; J gene: TRBJ2-4; CDR3 protein: CASSFLGRGPTRNIQYF; CDR3 DNA: TGCGCCAGCAGCTTCTTGGGGCGAGGTCCCACGAGGAACATTCAGTACTTC
D gene: .; V gene: TRBV10-3; clone size: .; J gene: TRBJ1-6; CDR3 protein: CAIRAGTLDNSPLHF; CDR3 DNA: TGTGCCATCAGGGCAGGGACATTAGATAATTCACCCCTCCACTTT
D gene: .; V gene: TRBV30; clone size: .; J gene: TRBJ1-2; CDR3 protein: CAWSHPGGQGDHGGGYTF; CDR3 DNA: TGTGCCTGGAGTCACCCCGGAGGGCAGGGAGATCACGGAGGGGGCTACACCTTC
D gene: TRBD2; V gene: TRBV6-2/TRBV6-3; clone size: .; J gene: TRBJ2-1; CDR3 protein: CASSYVASGSSYNEQFF; CDR3 DNA: TGTGCCAGCAGTTACGTGGCTAGCGGGAGCTCCTACAATGAGCAGTTCTTC
D gene: TRBD2; V gene: TRBV3-1/TRBV3-2; clone size: .; J gene: TRBJ2-1; CDR3 protein: CASSHRRLAGPGGEQFF; CDR3 DNA: TGTGCCAGCAGCCACCGAAGACTAGCGGGGCCCGGGGGAGAGCAGTTCTTC
D gene: TRBD2; V gene: TRBV19; clone size: .; J gene: TRBJ2-1; CDR3 protein: CATVAGYNEQFF; CDR3 DNA: TGTGCCACAGTAGCGGGGTACAATGAGCAGTTCTTC
D gene: TRBD1; V gene: TRBV5-1; clone size: .; J gene: TRBJ1-1; CDR3 protein: CASSRDRGRVNTEAFF; CDR3 DNA: TGCGCCAGCAGTCGTGACAGGGGGCGAGTGAACACTGAAGCTTTCTTT
D gene: TRBD1; V gene: TRBV5-1; clone size: .; J gene: TRBJ2-1; CDR3 protein: CASSQQGAQHGEQFF; CDR3 DNA: TGCGCCAGCAGCCAACAGGGGGCGCAGCATGGTGAGCAGTTCTTC
D gene: .; V gene: TRBV5-1; clone size: .; J gene: TRBJ1-3; CDR3 protein: CASSLTGPGSGNTIYF; CDR3 DNA: TGCGCCAGCAGCCTGACAGGTCCGGGATCTGGAAACACCATATATTTT
D gene: .; V gene: TRBV6-6; clone size: few; J gene: TRBJ1-6; CDR3 protein: CASVMAGVDNSPLHF; CDR3 DNA: TGTGCCAGCGTTATGGCAGGGGTTGATAATTCACCCCTCCACTTT
D gene: TRBD2; V gene: TRBV5-1; clone size: .; J gene: TRBJ2-1; CDR3 protein: CASSFGFSGIYNEQFF; CDR3 DNA: TGCGCCAGCAGCTTTGGTTTTAGCGGGATCTACAATGAGCAGTTCTTC
D gene: TRBD1; V gene: TRBV4-2; clone size: once; J gene: TRBJ2-7; CDR3 protein: CASSQALGQESYEQYF; CDR3 DNA: TGTGCCAGCAGCCAAGCGCTGGGACAGGAGTCTTACGAGCAGTACTTC
D gene: TRBD2; V gene: TRBV5-4; clone size: .; J gene: TRBJ2-3; CDR3 protein: CASSYPDLAGEKDTQYF; CDR3 DNA: TGTGCCAGCAGCTACCCGGATTTAGCGGGAGAAAAGGATACGCAGTATTTT
D gene: TRBD2; V gene: TRBV6-4; clone size: .; J gene: TRBJ2-7; CDR3 protein: CASSDAGLAGKPFIYEQYF; CDR3 DNA: TGTGCCAGCAGTGACGCCGGACTAGCGGGGAAACCGTTTATCTACGAGCAGTACTTC
D gene: .; V gene: TRBV5-1; clone size: .; J gene: TRBJ2-2; CDR3 protein: CASSFTVNTGELFF; CDR3 DNA: TGCGCCAGCAGCTTCACAGTTAACACCGGGGAGCTGTTTTTT
D gene: TRBD1; V gene: TRBV28; clone size: .; J gene: TRBJ1-5; CDR3 protein: CASSSPTGGDSNQPQHF; CDR3 DNA: TGTGCCAGCAGTTCGCCAACAGGGGGGGATAGCAATCAGCCCCAGCATTTT
D gene: TRBD1; V gene: TRBV3-1/TRBV3-2; clone size: .; J gene: TRBJ1-3; CDR3 protein: CASSQDHGTGRRGGNTIYF; CDR3 DNA: TGTGCCAGCAGCCAAGATCACGGGACAGGGCGCCGAGGTGGAAACACCATATATTTT
D gene: .; V gene: TRBV29-1; clone size: .; J gene: TRBJ1-2; CDR3 protein: CSVEGGGYGYTF; CDR3 DNA: TGCAGCGTTGAAGGGGGCGGTTATGGCTACACCTTC
D gene: .; V gene: TRBV27; clone size: .; J gene: TRBJ1-1; CDR3 protein: CASRTGMNTEAFF; CDR3 DNA: TGTGCCAGCAGAACAGGGATGAACACTGAAGCTTTCTTT
D gene: .; V gene: TRBV7-9; clone size: .; J gene: TRBJ2-1; CDR3 protein: CASSSSSGWSYNEQFF; CDR3 DNA: TGTGCCAGCAGCTCGTCTTCGGGGTGGTCCTACAATGAGCAGTTCTTC
D gene: TRBD1; V gene: TRBV5-5; clone size: .; J gene: TRBJ1-2; CDR3 protein: CASTPSPGTGNYGYTF; CDR3 DNA: TGTGCCAGCACCCCTTCCCCCGGGACAGGGAACTATGGCTACACCTTC
D gene: TRBD2; V gene: TRBV10-2; clone size: .; J gene: TRBJ2-1; CDR3 protein: CASSDWGGGNNEQFF; CDR3 DNA: TGCGCCAGCAGTGATTGGGGCGGGGGGAACAATGAGCAGTTCTTC
D gene: .; V gene: TRBV21-1; clone size: .; J gene: TRBJ1-2; CDR3 protein: CASSKPGGARYGYTF; CDR3 DNA: TGTGCCAGCAGCAAACCCGGAGGGGCCCGCTATGGCTACACCTTC
D gene: .; V gene: TRBV27; clone size: .; J gene: TRBJ1-1; CDR3 protein: CASSLIRVGNTEAFF; CDR3 DNA: TGTGCCAGCAGTTTAATCAGGGTCGGGAACACTGAAGCTTTCTTT
D gene: .; V gene: TRBV15; clone size: .; J gene: TRBJ2-7; CDR3 protein: CATSRDRTYEQYF; CDR3 DNA: TGTGCCACCAGCAGAGATAGAACCTACGAGCAGTACTTC
D gene: .; V gene: TRBV6-2/TRBV6-3; clone size: few; J gene: TRBJ1-2; CDR3 protein: CASSYSTMDMPNYGYTF; CDR3 DNA: TGTGCCAGCAGTTACTCTACCATGGACATGCCCAACTATGGCTACACCTTC
D gene: TRBD2; V gene: TRBV6-1; clone size: .; J gene: TRBJ2-7; CDR3 protein: CASSDASAGGNEQYF; CDR3 DNA: TGTGCCAGCAGTGATGCCTCTGCGGGAGGGAACGAGCAGTACTTC
D gene: .; V gene: TRBV7-2; clone size: .; J gene: TRBJ1-2; CDR3 protein: CASSNRGQSGYGYTF; CDR3 DNA: TGTGCCAGCAGTAATCGAGGACAGTCGGGCTATGGCTACACCTTC
D gene: .; V gene: TRBV6-5; clone size: .; J gene: TRBJ2-7; CDR3 protein: CASSPDSSVQYF; CDR3 DNA: TGTGCCAGCAGTCCGGACTCGTCTGTGCAGTACTTC